A single T cell receptor (beta chain) is shown here with its context. The target antigen is unknown. CDR3 length: 13 amino acids. Measured with immunoSEQ multiplex PCR; TCRdb has only the in-frame clones, and not every one. The sample contains tens of thousands of clones, 70% to 90% of which appear only once. The sample originates from a study of OX40 agonist ivuxolimab in advanced cancers. Overall study context: Patients were infused with ivuxolimab every 2 weeks at 0.01 to 10 mg/kg. Partial responses occurred in three patients (one hepatocellular carcinoma, two cutaneous melanoma).

Study observations and caveats: On average, CD8+ T cells showed a greater number of expanded clones than CD4+. Both CD4+ and CD8+ T cell populations in blood had undergone clonal expansion by week 6 at 0.1 to 3.0 mg/kg.

The chain uses TRBV21-1 and TRBJ2-7. TRBV21-1 is reported as a pseudogene. Sequences were derived from CD4+ or CD8+ T cells sorted from blood, sampled in a trial of the OX40 agonist ivuxolimab. The TCR was taken from an adult with an advanced solid tumor such as melanoma, head and neck, liver or kidney cancer. The CDR3: CASSKQRSYEQYF. Here the CDR3 DNA reads TGTGCCAGCAGCAAACAAAGGTCCTACGAGCAGTACTTC.